Below are 28 T cell receptor beta chains sequenced from a single sample in a study of tissue T cells after allogeneic stem cell transplantation. Data came from immunoSEQ multiplex PCR; TCRdb stores just in-frame clones and leaves some out. The sample holds about 40,000 clones; over 85% are singletons and the top ten take about 4%. The sample consisted of blood, taken before transplantation. The receptors were gathered from a woman between 40 and 69 years old who later had graft-versus-host disease after an allogeneic stem cell transplant.

This chain links TRBV23-1 with TRBJ2-5; 12 nucleotides align to TRBD2. TRBV23-1 belongs to the ORF category, with a function that is uncertain. The CDR3 length is 14 residues. V trimming: 5 bases; J trimming: 4 bases; junction bases outside the gene matches: 2. CDR3: CASSWGLAGETQYF. The CDR3 DNA sequence: TGCGCCAGCAGTTGGGGACTAGCGGGAGAGACCCAGTACTTC.

V gene TRBV25-1 combines with J gene TRBJ2-2, with 8 bases that match TRBD1. The CDR3 consists of 14 residues. CDR1 is MGHDK, CDR2 SYGVNS, per germline. V lost 2 bases to trimming and J lost 7 bases; unmatched junction nucleotides: 3. The CDR3, as DNA: TGTGCCAGCAGTGAACAGGGGGCGGGCGGGGAGCTGTTTTTT. It codes for CASSEQGAGGELFF.

This clone was seen more than once but under ten times. The rearrangement uses TRBV4-1 and TRBJ1-5; perhaps TRBD1 as D (6 bases). CDR1 and CDR2 (germline): MGHRA, YSYEKL. CDR3 length: 16 amino acids. V gave up 2 bases and J gave up 3 bases, with 14 bases separating them. CDR3 protein: CASSQIQGINNQPQHF. In DNA, the CDR3 is TGCGCCAGCAGCCAAATCCAGGGGATAAACAATCAGCCCCAGCATTTT.

The CDR3 spells CASSPDPGTLIQYF. The CDR3 bases are TGTGCCAGCAGCCCGGATCCCGGGACACTAATTCAGTACTTC. The rearrangement uses TRBV7-2 and TRBJ2-4, with TRBD1 as a possible D gene (6 bases). The CDR3 loop spans 14 amino acids. From germline, CDR1 is SGHTA and CDR2 FQGNSA. Trimming pared 5 bases from V and 10 bases from J, leaving 18 bases between.

The chain couples TRBV20-1 to TRBJ2-7; D unclear. V was clipped by 3 bases and J by 4 bases, with 16 bases between them. The CDR3 is made up of 14 amino acids. Per germline, CDR1 DFQATT and CDR2 SNEGSKA (reference sequence). The CDR3 nucleotides are TGCAGTGCTAGTAAGCAGACCGCTATGTACGAGCAGTACTTC. Its protein product is CSASKQTAMYEQYF.

This clone was observed a single time. This sequence joins TRBV28 and TRBJ2-7; 9 bases are a match to TRBD2. In germline, CDR1 is MDHEN, CDR2 SYDVKM. The CDR3 covers 19 residues. The V segment lost 5 bases and the J segment 4 bases; nucleotides outside the gene matches: 21. CDR3 DNA sequence: TGTGCCAGCAGTCCTGCCGGGACTAGCCCTAGACGCTCATTGTACGAGCAGTACTTC. Its translation is CASSPAGTSPRRSLYEQYF.

V usage is TRBV6-2 or TRBV6-3 and J usage is TRBJ2-1, with D perhaps TRBD2 (5 bases). The CDR3 covers 12 residues. CDR1 MNHEY and CDR2 SVGEGT come from the germline V gene. Trimming removed 5 bases from V and 9 bases from J, with 11 bases in between. This CDR3 is CASSPLRGEQFF. The CDR3 DNA follows: TGTGCCAGCAGTCCCCTCCGGGGTGAGCAGTTCTTC.

The CDR3 reads CASSRTGGGYGYTF. The CDR3 region has the DNA TGTGCCAGCAGCCGTACAGGGGGCGGCTATGGCTACACCTTC. The chain is built from TRBV11-1 and TRBJ1-2, with 9 bases matching TRBD1. Germline assignment: CDR1 SGHAT and CDR2 FQDESV (reference sequence). V shed 5 bases and J 4 bases; nucleotides not matched to a gene: 5. The length of the CDR3 is 14 residues.

The chain is built from TRBV27 and TRBJ2-7; D remains ambiguous. Looked up from germline, CDR1 is MNHEY and CDR2 is SMNVEV (reference sequence). The CDR3 runs 13 residues. Trimming removed 4 bases from V and 4 bases from J, with 11 bases in between. CDR3 sequence reads: CASSSGRVYEQYF. DNA for the CDR3: TGTGCCAGCAGTTCGGGCAGAGTTTACGAGCAGTACTTC.

V is TRBV5-1 and J is TRBJ1-2; D perhaps matches TRBD1 (5 bases). Germline V gene lookup returns CDR1 SGHRS and CDR2 YFSETQ. V was trimmed by 0 bases and J by 6 bases, leaving 12 bases between them. The CDR3 runs to 14 residues. The CDR3 region is CASSLEGSSHGYTF. In DNA form, the CDR3 reads TGCGCCAGCAGCTTGGAGGGGTCGTCCCATGGCTACACCTTC.

V and J are TRBV7-2 and TRBJ2-1; TRBD2 matches 11 bases. The CDR3 runs 15 residues. V lost 2 bases and J lost 10; bases outside the gene matches: 7. Germline CDR1 SGHTA, CDR2 FQGNSA. CDR3 in amino acids: CASSLFSGRAREQFF. As DNA, the CDR3 is TGTGCCAGCAGCTTATTTAGCGGGAGGGCAAGGGAGCAGTTCTTC.

The V call is TRBV27, the J call TRBJ2-2; 13 bases are a match to TRBD2. Unmatched junction bases numbered 4, after V lost 5 bases and J lost 4 bases. This CDR3 has 16 amino acids. Germline CDR1 and CDR2: MNHEY and SMNVEV (reference sequence). Written as DNA, the CDR3 is TGTGCCAGCAGTGGACTAGCGGGAGCTCTCACCGGGGAGCTGTTTTTT. This translates into CASSGLAGALTGELFF.

The chain uses TRBV15 and TRBJ2-7, with 7 bases matching TRBD1. V shed 3 bases and J 6 bases; nucleotides not matched to a gene: 8. The CDR3 is made up of 14 amino acids. Germline-derived CDR1 and CDR2 are LNHNV and YYDKDF (reference sequence). The CDR3 DNA sequence: TGTGCCACCAGCAGCGGCACAGGGGACAGCGAGCAGTACTTC. This codes for CATSSGTGDSEQYF.

This rearrangement joins TRBV6-6 to TRBJ2-1, with a weak D call TRBD2 (7 bases). Germline CDR1 is MNHNY and CDR2 is SVGAGI (reference sequence). This CDR3 region has 16 residues. V was cut by 2 bases and J by 8 bases, with 19 bases left in between. CDR3 bases: TGTGCCAGCAGTTACCCTTCCGGGGGCCGGGGGGATGAGCAGTTCTTC. It encodes CASSYPSGGRGDEQFF.

The chain has TRBV7-2 and TRBJ2-2, with D possibly matching TRBD1 (5 bases). Per germline, CDR1 SGHTA and CDR2 FQGNSA. The CDR3 has 13 amino acids. V dropped 8 bases and J dropped 2 bases, with 9 bases sitting between them. The CDR3, as DNA: TGTGCCAGCGGGGCAGATAACACCGGGGAGCTGTTTTTT. It yields the protein CASGADNTGELFF.

The chain is built from TRBV29-1 and TRBJ1-6, with D tentatively TRBD1 (6 bases). V was pared by 6 bases and J by 7 bases, with 13 bases between. This CDR3 has 13 residues. CDR1 SQVTM and CDR2 ANQGSEA come from the germline V gene. CDR3 DNA sequence: TGCAGCGTAAAGACAGGAGGGAATTCACCCCTCCACTTT. Translating it yields CSVKTGGNSPLHF. Full variable domain (rest looked up from reference TRBV29-1 and TRBJ1-6): SAVISQKPSRDICQRGTSLTIQCQVDSQVTMMFWYRQQPGQSLTLIATANQGSEATYESGFVIDKFPISRPNLTFSTLTVSNMSPEDSSIYLCSVKTGGNSPLHFGNGTRLTVT.

This chain links TRBV3-1 (or the pseudogene TRBV3-2) with TRBJ2-4; TRBD2 matches 9 bases. The germline V gene encodes CDR1 LGHDT and CDR2 YNNKEL (reference sequence). V shed 1 base and J 7 bases; nucleotides not matched to a gene: 8. CDR3 length: 16 amino acids. CDR3 coding DNA: TGTGCCAGCAGCCAAGGGGGGAGCGGGAGGAGGAACATTCAGTACTTC. Protein sequence: CASSQGGSGRRNIQYF.

V usage is TRBV5-6 and J usage is TRBJ1-1; D is undetermined. V was cut by 4 bases and J by 0 bases, with 1 base left in between. In germline, CDR1 is SGHDT, CDR2 YYEEEE. The CDR3 spans 11 residues. The CDR3 spells CASSLNTEAFF. Written as DNA, the CDR3 is TGTGCCAGCAGCCTGAACACTGAAGCTTTCTTT.

The chain links TRBV5-4 to TRBJ1-4; D gene ambiguous. From germline, CDR1 is SGHNT and CDR2 YYREEE (reference sequence). The CDR3 extends over 14 amino acids. Trimming removed 3 bases from V and 8 bases from J, with 14 bases in between. The CDR3 DNA sequence: TGTGCCAGCAGCTCGGGGATGGTAGGGGAAAAACTGTTTTTT. This encodes CASSSGMVGEKLFF.

This sequence joins TRBV4-3 and TRBJ2-7; 14 bases are shared with TRBD2. The CDR3 totals 17 residues. J lost 4 bases, V lost 2 bases, and 7 bases had no gene match. Germline assignment: CDR1 LGHNA and CDR2 YSLEER. The chain's CDR3 is CASSQRLAGGQGYEQYF. As DNA, the CDR3 is TGCGCCAGCAGCCAAAGACTAGCGGGAGGGCAGGGGTACGAGCAGTACTTC.

V gene TRBV5-6 combines with J gene TRBJ2-1; D is unresolved. V lost 3 bases and J 7 bases, leaving 5 bases between the germline ends. CDR1 and CDR2 (germline): SGHDT, YYEEEE. This CDR3 region has 11 residues. The CDR3 region is CASSYLNEQFF. Here the CDR3 DNA reads TGTGCCAGCAGCTATCTGAATGAGCAGTTCTTC. Supplemented by reference TRBV5-6 and TRBJ2-1, the full variable domain reads DAGVTQSPTHLIKTRGQQVTLRCSPKSGHDTVSWYQQALGQGPQFIFQYYEEEERQRGNFPDRFSGHQFPNYSSELNVNALLLGDSALYLCASSYLNEQFFGPGTRLTVL.

The chain uses TRBV7-9 and TRBJ2-7; D is possibly TRBD1 (6 bases). There are 15 residues in the CDR3. V was trimmed by 1 base and J by 1 base, leaving 11 bases between them. Germline V CDR1 and CDR2: SEHNR, FQNEAQ (reference sequence). CDR3 sequence reads: CASSLDGTLSYEQYF. Here the CDR3 DNA reads TGTGCCAGCAGCTTAGACGGGACACTATCCTACGAGCAGTACTTC.

The CDR3, as DNA: TGCAGCGTTGAAAATCGGAGAAGGTCCTACAATGAGCAGTTCTTC. This sequence encodes CSVENRRRSYNEQFF. This sequence joins TRBV29-1 and TRBJ2-1; D remains ambiguous. This CDR3 spans 15 amino acids. The V and J ends lost 2 bases and 1 base respectively, with 12 bases between them. The germline V gene has CDR1 SQVTM and CDR2 ANQGSEA.

This chain connects TRBV5-5 to TRBJ2-7; 7 bases map to TRBD1. Germline V gives CDR1 SGHKS, CDR2 YYEKEE (reference sequence). After removal of 4 bases from V and 0 bases from J, the junction contained 7 bases not matched to a gene. CDR3 length: 15 amino acids. CDR3 region: CASSRTRDSSYEQYF. The CDR3 DNA is TGTGCCAGCAGCCGGACAAGGGACAGCTCCTACGAGCAGTACTTC.

J is TRBJ2-2 and V is TRBV19; D tentatively reads TRBD1 or TRBD2 (5 bases each). The CDR3 sequence is 15 residues long. V lost 4 bases to trimming and J lost 4 bases, with 13 bases between them. Germline lookup yields CDR1 LNHDA and CDR2 SQIVND (reference sequence). The CDR3 loop is CASSNRQGVTGELFF. The CDR3 DNA is TGTGCCAGTAGTAATCGCCAGGGAGTCACCGGGGAGCTGTTTTTT.

This chain links TRBV6-5 with TRBJ2-5; tentatively, D is TRBD1 or TRBD2 (5 bases each). This CDR3 region has 13 residues. Trimming took 2 bases from V and 5 from J, leaving 9 bases between them. From germline, CDR1 is MNHEY and CDR2 SVGAGI. The CDR3: CASSYEGYETQYF. The CDR3 coding sequence is TGTGCCAGCAGTTACGAGGGGTACGAGACCCAGTACTTC.

V usage is TRBV15 and J usage is TRBJ1-2; 8 bases match TRBD1. The CDR3 runs 14 residues. Germline V gene lookup returns CDR1 LNHNV and CDR2 YYDKDF (reference sequence). With 0 bases clipped from V and 8 bases from J, the junction kept 5 bases outside the gene matches. CDR3 sequence reads: CATSRDRDRRGYTF. Written as DNA, the CDR3 is TGTGCCACCAGCAGAGATCGGGACAGGCGCGGCTACACCTTC.

The chain joins TRBV3-1 (or the pseudogene TRBV3-2) to TRBJ2-1; D uncertain. Trimming took 4 bases from V and 11 from J, leaving 15 bases between them. Germline lookup yields CDR1 LGHDT and CDR2 YNNKEL (reference sequence). This CDR3 has 13 amino acids. The chain's CDR3 is CASSRSGPSQQFF. CDR3 bases: TGTGCCAGCAGCCGCTCCGGACCCTCCCAGCAGTTCTTC.